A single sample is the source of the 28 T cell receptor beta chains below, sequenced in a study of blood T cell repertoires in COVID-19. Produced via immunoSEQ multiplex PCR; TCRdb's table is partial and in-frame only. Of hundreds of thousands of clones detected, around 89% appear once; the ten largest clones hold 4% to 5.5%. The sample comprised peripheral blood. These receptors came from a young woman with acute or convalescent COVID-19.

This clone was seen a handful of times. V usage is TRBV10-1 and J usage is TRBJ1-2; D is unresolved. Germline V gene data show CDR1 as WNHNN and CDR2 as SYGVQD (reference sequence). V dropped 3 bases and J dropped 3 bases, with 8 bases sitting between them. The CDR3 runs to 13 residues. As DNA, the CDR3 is TGCGCCAGCAGTGAAAACAGTTACTATGGCTACACCTTC. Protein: CASSENSYYGYTF.

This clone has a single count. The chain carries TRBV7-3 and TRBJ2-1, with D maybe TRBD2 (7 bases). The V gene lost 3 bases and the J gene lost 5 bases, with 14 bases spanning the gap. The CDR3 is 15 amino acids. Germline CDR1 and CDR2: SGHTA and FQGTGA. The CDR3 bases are TGTGCCAGCAGCTTCGAGGGGGGGCCTGACAATGAGCAGTTCTTC. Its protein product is CASSFEGGPDNEQFF.

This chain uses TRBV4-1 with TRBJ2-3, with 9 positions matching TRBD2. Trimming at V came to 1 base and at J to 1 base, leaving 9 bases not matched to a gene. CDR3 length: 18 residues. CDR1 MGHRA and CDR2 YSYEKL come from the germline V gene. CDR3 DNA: TGCGCCAGCAGCCAAGTCCCGCCGCGGGGGGGCCGCACAGATACGCAGTATTTT. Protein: CASSQVPPRGGRTDTQYF.

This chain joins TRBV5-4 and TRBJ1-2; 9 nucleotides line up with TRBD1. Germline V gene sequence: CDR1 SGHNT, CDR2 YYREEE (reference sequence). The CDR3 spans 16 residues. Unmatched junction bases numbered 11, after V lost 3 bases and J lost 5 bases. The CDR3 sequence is CASSSLNTGGKYGYTF. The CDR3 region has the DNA TGTGCCAGCAGCTCCCTAAACACAGGGGGCAAGTATGGCTACACCTTC.

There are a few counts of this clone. The CDR3 sequence: CASSQGTNTEAFF. For the CDR3, the DNA is TGTGCCAGCAGCCAGGGAACGAACACTGAAGCTTTCTTT. The rearrangement uses TRBV13 and TRBJ1-1; TRBD1 is a possible D gene (5 bases). Trimming shortened V by 5 bases and J by 1 base, and 8 bases separated the two germline ends. Germline loops: CDR1 PRHDT, CDR2 FYEKMQ (reference sequence). The CDR3 is made up of 13 amino acids.

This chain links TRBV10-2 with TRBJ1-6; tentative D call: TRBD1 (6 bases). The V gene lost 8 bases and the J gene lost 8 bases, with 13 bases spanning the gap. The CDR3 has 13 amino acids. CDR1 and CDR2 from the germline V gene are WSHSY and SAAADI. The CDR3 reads CASRDTDYSPLHF. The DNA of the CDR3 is TGCGCCAGCCGGGACACCGACTATTCACCCCTCCACTTT.

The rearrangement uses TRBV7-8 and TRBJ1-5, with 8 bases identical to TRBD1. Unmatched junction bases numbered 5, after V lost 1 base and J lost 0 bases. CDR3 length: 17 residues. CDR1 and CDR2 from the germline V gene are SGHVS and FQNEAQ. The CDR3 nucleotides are TGTGCCAGCAGCTTAGGGACAGGGCCCTATAGCAATCAGCCCCAGCATTTT. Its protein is CASSLGTGPYSNQPQHF.

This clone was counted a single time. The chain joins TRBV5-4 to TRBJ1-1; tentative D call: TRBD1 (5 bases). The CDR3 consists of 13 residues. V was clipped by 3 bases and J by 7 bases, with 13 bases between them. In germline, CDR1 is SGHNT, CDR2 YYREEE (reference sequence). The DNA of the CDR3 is TGTGCCAGCAGCTCGATACACAGGATTGAAGCTTTCTTT. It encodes CASSSIHRIEAFF.

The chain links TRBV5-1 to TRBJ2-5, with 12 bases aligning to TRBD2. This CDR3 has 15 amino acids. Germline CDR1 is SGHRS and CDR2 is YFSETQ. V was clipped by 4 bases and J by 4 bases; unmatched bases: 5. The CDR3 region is CASSPSGGASETQYF. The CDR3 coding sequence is TGCGCCAGCAGCCCTAGCGGGGGGGCCTCAGAGACCCAGTACTTC.

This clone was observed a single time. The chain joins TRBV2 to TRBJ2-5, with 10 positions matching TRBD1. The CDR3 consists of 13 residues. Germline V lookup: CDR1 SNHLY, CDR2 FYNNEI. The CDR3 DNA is TGTGCTTGCCAGCCGGGACAGGGGTCGACCCAGTACTTC. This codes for CACQPGQGSTQYF.

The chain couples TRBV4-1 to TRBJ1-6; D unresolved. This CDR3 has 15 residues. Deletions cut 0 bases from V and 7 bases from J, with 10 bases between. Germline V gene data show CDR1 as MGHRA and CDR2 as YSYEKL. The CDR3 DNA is TGCGCCAGCAGCCAAGATGTCGCTAGGAATTCACCCCTCCACTTT. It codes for CASSQDVARNSPLHF.

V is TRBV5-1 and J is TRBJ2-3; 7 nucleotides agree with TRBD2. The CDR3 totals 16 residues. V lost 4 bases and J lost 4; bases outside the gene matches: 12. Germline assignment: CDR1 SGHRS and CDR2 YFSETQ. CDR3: CASSMVGGWMADTQYF. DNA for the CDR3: TGCGCCAGCAGCATGGTCGGGGGGTGGATGGCAGATACGCAGTATTTT.

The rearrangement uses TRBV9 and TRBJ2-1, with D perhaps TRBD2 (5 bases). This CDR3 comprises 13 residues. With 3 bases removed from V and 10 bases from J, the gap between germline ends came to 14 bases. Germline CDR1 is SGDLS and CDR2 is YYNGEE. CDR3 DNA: TGTGCCAGCAGCGGAACTAGATTCGTCGAGCAGTTCTTC. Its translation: CASSGTRFVEQFF.

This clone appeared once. CDR3 DNA: TGTGCCAGCAGCTTAGAAGTGCTTGGGGGCGGCGACTATGGCTACACCTTC. It specifies CASSLEVLGGGDYGYTF. The chain couples TRBV7-9 to TRBJ1-2, with D possibly TRBD1 on 6 matching bases. The V end lost 1 base, the J end lost 3 bases, and 18 bases lay between the germline ends. CDR1 is SEHNR and CDR2 is FQNEAQ in the germline V gene (reference sequence). This CDR3 contains 17 residues.

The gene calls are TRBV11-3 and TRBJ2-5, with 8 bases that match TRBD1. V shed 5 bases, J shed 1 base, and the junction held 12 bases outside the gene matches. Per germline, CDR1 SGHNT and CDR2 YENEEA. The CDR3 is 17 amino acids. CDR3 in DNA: TGTGCCAGCAGCGGACGCGACGACGGGACAGGCCAAGAGACCCAGTACTTC. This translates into CASSGRDDGTGQETQYF. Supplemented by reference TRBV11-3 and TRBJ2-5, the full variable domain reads EAGVVQSPRYKIIEKKQPVAFWCNPISGHNTLYWYLQNLGQGPELLIRYENEEAVDDSQLPKDRFSAERLKGVDSTLKIQPAELGDSAVYLCASSGRDDGTGQETQYFGPGTRLLVL.

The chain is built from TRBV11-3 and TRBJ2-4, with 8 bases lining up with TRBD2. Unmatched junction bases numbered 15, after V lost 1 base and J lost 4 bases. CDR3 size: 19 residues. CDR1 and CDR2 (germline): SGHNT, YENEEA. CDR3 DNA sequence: TGTGCCAGCAGCTTAGTTTCGGGAGGGCCAATCGCCCCAAAAAACATTCAGTACTTC. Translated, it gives CASSLVSGGPIAPKNIQYF. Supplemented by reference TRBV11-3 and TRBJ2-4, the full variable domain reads EAGVVQSPRYKIIEKKQPVAFWCNPISGHNTLYWYLQNLGQGPELLIRYENEEAVDDSQLPKDRFSAERLKGVDSTLKIQPAELGDSAVYLCASSLVSGGPIAPKNIQYFGAGTRLSVL.

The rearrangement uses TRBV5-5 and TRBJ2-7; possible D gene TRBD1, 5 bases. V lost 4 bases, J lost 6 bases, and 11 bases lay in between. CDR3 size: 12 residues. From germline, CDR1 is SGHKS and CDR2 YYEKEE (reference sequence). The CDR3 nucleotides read TGTGCCAGCAGCCCCCAAGGGGTCGAGCAGTACTTC. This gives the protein CASSPQGVEQYF.

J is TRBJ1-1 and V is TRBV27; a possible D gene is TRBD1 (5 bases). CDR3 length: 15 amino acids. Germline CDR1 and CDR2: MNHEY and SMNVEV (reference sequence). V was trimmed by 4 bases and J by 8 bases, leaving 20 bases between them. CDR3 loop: CASSSSRRGRPEAFF. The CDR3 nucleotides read TGTGCCAGCAGTTCCTCCCGGAGGGGACGACCGGAAGCTTTCTTT.

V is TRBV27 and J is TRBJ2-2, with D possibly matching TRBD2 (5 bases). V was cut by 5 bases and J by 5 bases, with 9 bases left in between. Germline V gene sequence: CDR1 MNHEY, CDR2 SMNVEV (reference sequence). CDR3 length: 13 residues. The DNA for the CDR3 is TGTGCCAGCAGTGGACTTCCGACCGGGGAGCTGTTTTTT. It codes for CASSGLPTGELFF.

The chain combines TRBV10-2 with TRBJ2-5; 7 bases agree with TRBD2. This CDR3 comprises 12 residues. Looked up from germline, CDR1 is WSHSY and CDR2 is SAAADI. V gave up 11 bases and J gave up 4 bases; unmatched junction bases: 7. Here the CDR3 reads CAPRDYGETQYF. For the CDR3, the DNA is TGCGCCCCCCGGGACTACGGAGAGACCCAGTACTTC.

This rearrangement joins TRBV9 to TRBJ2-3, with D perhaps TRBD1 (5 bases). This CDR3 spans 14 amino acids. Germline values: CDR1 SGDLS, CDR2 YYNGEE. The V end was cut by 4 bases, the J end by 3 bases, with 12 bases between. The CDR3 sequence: CASSLSGATDTQYF. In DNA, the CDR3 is TGTGCCAGCAGCCTCAGTGGGGCTACAGATACGCAGTATTTT.

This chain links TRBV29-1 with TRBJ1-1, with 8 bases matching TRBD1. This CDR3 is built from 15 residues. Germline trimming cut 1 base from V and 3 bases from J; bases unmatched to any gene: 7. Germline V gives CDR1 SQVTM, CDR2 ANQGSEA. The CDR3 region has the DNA TGCAGCGTTGAAGGAATAGACAGGGGTGACACTGAAGCTTTCTTT. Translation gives CSVEGIDRGDTEAFF.

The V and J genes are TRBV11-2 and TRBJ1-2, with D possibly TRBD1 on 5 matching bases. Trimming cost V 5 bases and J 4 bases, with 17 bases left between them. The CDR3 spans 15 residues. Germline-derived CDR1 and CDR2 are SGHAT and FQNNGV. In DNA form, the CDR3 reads TGTGCCAGCAGCCCAGCCCCAAGGGGTTCCTATGGCTACACCTTC. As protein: CASSPAPRGSYGYTF.

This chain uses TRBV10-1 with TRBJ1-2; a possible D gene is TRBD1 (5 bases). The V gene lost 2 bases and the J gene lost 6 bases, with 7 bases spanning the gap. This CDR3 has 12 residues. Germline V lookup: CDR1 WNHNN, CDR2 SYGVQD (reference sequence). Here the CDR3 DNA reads TGCGCCAGCAGTGAGGGGGGGGATGGCTACACCTTC. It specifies CASSEGGDGYTF.

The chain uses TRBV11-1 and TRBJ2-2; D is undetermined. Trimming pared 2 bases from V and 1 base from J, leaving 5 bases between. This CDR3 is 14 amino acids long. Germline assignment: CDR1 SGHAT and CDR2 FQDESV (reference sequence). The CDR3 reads CASSLRQNTGELFF. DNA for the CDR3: TGTGCCAGCAGCTTAAGACAGAACACCGGGGAGCTGTTTTTT.

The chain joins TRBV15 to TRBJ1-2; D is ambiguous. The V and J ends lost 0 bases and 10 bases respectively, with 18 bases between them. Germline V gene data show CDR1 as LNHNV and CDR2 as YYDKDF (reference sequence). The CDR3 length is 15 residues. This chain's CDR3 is CATSRDRMDLPDYTF. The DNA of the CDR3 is TGTGCCACCAGCAGAGATCGAATGGACTTGCCGGACTACACCTTC. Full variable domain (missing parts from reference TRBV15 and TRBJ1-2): DAMVIQNPRYQVTQFGKPVTLSCSQTLNHNVMYWYQQKSSQAPKLLFHYYDKDFNNEADTPDNFQSRRPNTSFCFLDIRSPGLGDTAMYLCATSRDRMDLPDYTFGSGTRLTVV.

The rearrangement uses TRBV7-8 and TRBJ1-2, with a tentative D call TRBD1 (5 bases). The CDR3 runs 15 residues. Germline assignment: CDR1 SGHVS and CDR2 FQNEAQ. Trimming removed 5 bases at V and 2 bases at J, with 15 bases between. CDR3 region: CASSEVGGLNYGYTF. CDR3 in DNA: TGTGCCAGCAGCGAAGTTGGGGGACTAAACTATGGCTACACCTTC.

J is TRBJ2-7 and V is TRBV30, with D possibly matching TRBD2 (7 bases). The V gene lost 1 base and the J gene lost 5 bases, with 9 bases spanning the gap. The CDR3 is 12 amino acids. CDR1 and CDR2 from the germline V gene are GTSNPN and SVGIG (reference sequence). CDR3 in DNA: TGTGCCTGGAGTGGGGGGGGCCACGAGCAGTACTTC. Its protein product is CAWSGGGHEQYF.